This TCR beta chain is drawn from a study of T cell responses to AZD1222 COVID-19 vaccine. Broader study findings: Vaccine-associated CD4 TCRs spanned spike, dominant at 160-218 and 743-854.

Assay used: immunoSEQ multiplex PCR; TCRdb lists only in-frame clones, some missing. The table records 80,000 to 95,000 clones, approximately 90% of them present only once. Points on this clone: Antigen unknown.

From germline, CDR1 is LNHDA and CDR2 SQIVND (reference sequence). The V and J ends lost 5 bases and 4 bases, in that order; junction bases with no gene match: 9. CDR3 length equals 15 residues. This chain joins TRBV19 and TRBJ1-1, with 8 bases that match TRBD1. Sequencing was performed on peripheral blood, taken on day 0 of MenACWY control vaccination. This receptor was identified in an adult in good health. CDR3 nucleotides: TGTGCCAGTAGTGGACCAGGACAGGGCGGCACTGAAGCTTTCTTT. This sequence encodes CASSGPGQGGTEAFF.